The entry that follows covers one TCR beta chain sequence. The antigen it recognizes is unknown. The input lacks base qualities; no much larger clone sits a single base away. The data were obtained in a study of cytomegalovirus exposure and HLA in healthy donors (dated by TCRdb to about 2017). Broadly, across the study: According to an earlier analysis of a few hundred of the donors, about 180 million T cells yielded some 110 million unique TCR beta sequences and about 300 Gb of sequence data. Around 330 gigabases of sequencing data and approximately 92 million unique TCR sequences made up an early release that covered fewer than 650 HLA-typed donors. Of the 300 to 500 genotyped donors, 75% to 85% were placed in the genetic ancestry cluster associated with self-reported Caucasian donors. The study aimed to test whether signatures of past pathogen exposure could be identified by cataloging public T cell receptors. The study used immunosequencing to profile the T cell repertoires of about 670 subjects and linked those repertoires to cytomegalovirus serostatus. In addition to the first cohort of roughly 670 subjects, a separate validation cohort of 120 different subjects was used. To predict cytomegalovirus infection status, the study combined high-throughput TCR immunosequencing, statistical association of individual TCRs with disease status, and machine learning. In a later analysis, previously published TCR beta repertoires from more than 500 donors were re-analyzed and high-resolution HLA genotyping was added so that TCR occurrence patterns could be studied. The later analysis used no new phenotypic data to find candidate immune exposures, relying instead on TCR beta sequences and their occurrence across donors. In an earlier analysis of about 590 of the donors, high-throughput TCR beta sequencing was used to judge whether each TCR beta V gene segment behaved as functional or pseudogenic. Donor age, sex, ethnicity and CMV serostatus were collected together with the repertoire data. In a later genetic analysis, genome-wide SNP genotypes for about 60% of the 666 donors were used, and that subset was treated as a discovery cohort. Every repertoire in the discovery cohort had been generated on one and the same sequencing platform. Class I and class II HLA loci were covered by the typing at four-digit resolution. Typing coverage varied by locus: about 629-640 donors for A, B, C, DRB1 and DQB1; roughly 510 for DQA1; approximately 610 for DPA1; more than 450 for DPB1. Four or five DR-DQ haplotypes were handled as single units for association and clustering because linkage in the cohort was strong. Among over 350 genotyped donors of the cohort, an average of roughly 240,000 unique TCR beta nucleotide sequences were sequenced per donor, 15% to 20% of them non-productive. General findings and caveats noted by the study authors: A later analysis found that HLA-associated TCR beta chains were more clonally expanded and had lower generation probabilities than equally common non-associated chains. A further reported finding was that TCR beta sequences accurately predicted the HLA-A and HLA-B alleles for most subjects in the first cohort. In a later analysis, around 17,000 TCR beta sequences were associated with specific HLA alleles at a false discovery rate of 0.05. The earlier analysis of approximately 590 of the donors excluded around 17 rarely observed V segments, including chromosome 9 orphons, because counts were too low. Most TCR sequences were seen in very few donors, while some public TCRs were found in many individuals. The only immune exposure information available for the cohort was CMV serostatus. When HLA alleles, especially DR and DQ, strongly co-occurred, TCR associations were difficult to assign to individual alleles. The study gave a list of under 200 TCR beta chains associated with cytomegalovirus. The sequencing pipeline was judged likely to have produced a cluster of highly shared sequence variants as a technical artifact. Some IMGT-functional V segments, including TRBV6-2 and TRBV6-3, could not be told apart with the 87-base-pair reads, so those segments were excluded. An association between a missense DCLRE1C variant and V-gene and J-gene trimming of TCR beta chains was found in a later genetic analysis and replicated in an independent cohort. A later analysis found that most CMV-associated TCR beta chains appeared HLA-restricted, with HLA associations seemingly driven largely by CMV exposure. A later genetic analysis reported fewer N-insertions in productive TCRs among donors in an Asian-associated ancestry cluster than the approximately 700-donor mean. The classifier was reported to diagnose cytomegalovirus status with high specificity and sensitivity in both the original and validation cohorts. Three of the identified cytomegalovirus-associated TCR beta chains were confirmed in vitro to be specific for cytomegalovirus antigens. Linkage disequilibrium might explain the correlated functional status among segregating V segments, but an unknown experimental factor could not be excluded. In this cohort, only TCR beta chains were sequenced, and detectable features were limited by the absence of alpha or paired-chain data. Presence/absence analyses assumed roughly uniform sequencing depth across donors, an assumption that may not hold. HLA typing was unavailable for some donors at each locus, so association tests used only the typed subset. According to a later analysis, parvovirus B19, influenza, CMV and Epstein-Barr virus appeared linked to several top co-occurrence clusters. In a later analysis, TCR association rates were found to vary across HLA loci, with the most associated TCRs seen for DRB1 alleles and the fewest for HLA-C alleles. It was suggested by the authors that the approach could potentially be generalized to other disease states and immunological phenotypes. Broadly in line with IMGT annotations, most TCR beta V segments showed up in productive rearrangements about 90% or about 30% of the time in an earlier analysis of several hundred of the donors.

The cohort was made up of hundreds of healthy bone marrow donors. At the time of sampling, every cohort member was nominally healthy, though immune exposures that went unrecorded were likely present. The donor was CMV seropositive and belonged to the group of about 290 seropositive cohort members. A peripheral blood sample was provided by each donor, and peripheral blood mononuclear cells were used for TCR beta sequencing. Genomic DNA extraction from the blood cell samples was performed with the Qiagen DNeasy Blood Extraction Kit. Compared with germline, V lacks 5 bases and J lacks 13 bases; bases without a gene match: 12. Measured from the cysteine to the phenylalanine, the CDR3 is 13 residues long. Only the CDR3 part of the read is kept: 39 bases, read in frame from the first base. CDR1 and CDR2 are drawn from the germline V gene: SGHAT, FQNNGV. Receptor libraries were prepared by the immunoSEQ multiplex PCR assay. For the multiplex PCR, a mixture combining 60 forward primers for TCR Vbeta segments and 13 reverse primers for TCR Jbeta segments was used. A multiplex PCR assay on genomic DNA amplified the CDR3 region of rearranged TCR beta genes. On the Illumina HiSeq System, the amplified TCR beta libraries were sequenced as 87-base-pair reads. The source study handled its data this way. A later analysis counted about 80 million unique TCR beta chains across the 650 to 800 repertoires, and 9 million to 14 million of these chains were shared by at least two donors. To remove PCR and sequencing errors, raw reads were error-corrected and collapsed into unique sequences using a nearest-neighbor algorithm that merged closely related sequences. To assign V, D and J gene segments, CDR3 sequences were aligned to IMGT reference sequences. For a sequence to be retained, a match of at least six nucleotides was required to both a V gene segment and a J gene segment. A rearrangement was called productive if the CDR3 had no stop codons and remained in frame with V and J, and every other rearrangement was called non-productive. CDR3 was defined by IMGT convention, running from the second conserved V-encoded cysteine to the conserved J-encoded phenylalanine. In an earlier analysis of 550 to 650 of the donors, sequences lacking an unambiguous match to a single V gene segment were excluded. In an earlier analysis of several hundred of the donors, a V segment was called functional when productive rearrangements were above 56.7%, and segregating when the standard deviation between donors exceeded 5%. To diagnose cytomegalovirus status from the catalog of TCR beta chain sequences, a statistical classification framework was built. V and J gene assignment, in a later analysis, came from comparing TCR nucleotide sequences with IMGT/GENE-DB human TR gene sequences. Using the TCRdist pipeline, a later analysis assigned CDR3 sequences along with most-parsimonious VDJ recombination scenarios. In a later analysis, each TCR beta chain was defined by its CDR3 amino acid sequence together with its V-gene family, and reads lacking a unique V-gene family were excluded. In a later analysis, 550 to 650 highly shared, low-generation-probability nucleotide sequences were removed to address suspected cross-contamination and a sequencing artifact. A later analysis calculated a clonal expansion index for each public chain from normalized within-repertoire ranks of inferred template counts. Generation probabilities in a later analysis came from a VDJ recombination model fitted to out-of-frame rearrangements, and those results were checked against IGoR. In a later analysis, TCR-TCR, TCR-HLA and TCR-CMV co-occurrence was scored with hypergeometric tests, and a repertoire-size bias correction was applied to TCR pairs. False discovery rates were estimated in a later analysis by permuting HLA or CMV assignments 20 times. A later analysis grouped co-occurring TCRs with DBSCAN, adding TCRdist sequence similarity when clustering within HLA-allele-positive subsets. Repertoires with fewer than 30,000 or more than 120,000 public chains, plus five repertoires with anomalous nucleotide sharing, were excluded from co-occurrence clustering. TCRdb stores this immuneACCESS table with in-frame sequences only. Part of the clones is absent; in the studies checked, under half of the shortfall reflects unresolved V genes, and no reason is known for the rest. Clone size and the V and J calls come from that table; the DNA yielded D and trimming. The sample table lists around 180,000 clones, around 80% of them with a count of one. The ten largest make up less than 9% of the sample.

The sequencing sample was made of PBMCs. This sequence was found in a man aged 25 to 40 in good health and CMV-seropositive. Here the chain combines TRBV11-2 and TRBJ1-2, with 8 middle bases fitting TRBD1. CDR3 protein: CASSPGQGRRATF. The nucleotides are TGTGCCAGCAGCCCCGGACAGGGCCGGAGAGCCACCTTC. Reference TRBV11-2 and TRBJ1-2 proteins supply the regions before and after the CDR3; the full variable domain is: EAGVAQSPRYKIIEKRQSVAFWCNPISGHATLYWYQQILGQGPKLLIQFQNNGVVDDSQLPKDRFSAERLKGVDSTLKIQPAKLEDSAVYLCASSPGQGRRATFGSGTRLTVV.